Sequencing of this TCR beta chain was carried out in a study of T cell repertoires in cytomegalovirus infection. Study-wide context: Recently identified HLA-C-restricted CMV epitopes were among the peptides used. Public TCR beta signatures were indicative of both CMV infection and a matching HLA type. The study, taken as a whole, reports: HLA-C-restricted CMV-specific TCR beta clonotypes were dominant in the ex vivo response. Cumulative frequency of public TCR beta families picked out carriers of CMV plus the relevant HLA.

The table lists this clonotype with many counts. Its antigen remains unidentified. TCRdb re-called the reads through MiXCR, storing one row per CDR3 protein. The sample yields fewer than 130,000 distinct CDR3 sequences, less than 55% seen once. This CDR3 has 17 amino acids. V lost 1 base, J lost 0 bases, and 12 bases lay in between. Germline loops: CDR1 SEHNR, CDR2 FQNEAQ (reference sequence). The TCR sequence derives from a human donor in good health (CMV status not recorded). Some clones in this sample may be carry-over from other donors' samples. Sequenced material: CD8+ T cells from cultured PBMCs, taken from culture after CMV antigen stimulation. The chain carries TRBV7-9 and TRBJ1-4; D is possibly TRBD1 (5 bases). Written as DNA, the CDR3 is TGTGCCAGCAGCTTAGACAGGATTTATTCAACTAATGAAAAACTGTTTTTT. This codes for CASSLDRIYSTNEKLFF.